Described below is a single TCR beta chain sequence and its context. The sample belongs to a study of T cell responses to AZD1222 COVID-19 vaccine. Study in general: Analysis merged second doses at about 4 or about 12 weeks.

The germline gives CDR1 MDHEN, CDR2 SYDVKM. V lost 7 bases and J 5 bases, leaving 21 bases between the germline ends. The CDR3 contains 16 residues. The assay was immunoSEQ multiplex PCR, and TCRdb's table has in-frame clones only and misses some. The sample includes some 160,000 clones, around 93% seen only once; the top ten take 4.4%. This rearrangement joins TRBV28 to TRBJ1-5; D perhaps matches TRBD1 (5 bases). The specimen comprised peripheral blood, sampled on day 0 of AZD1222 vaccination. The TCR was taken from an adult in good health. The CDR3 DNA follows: TGTGCCAGCACCCATGTTCGCAGGGCTTTGGATCAGCCCCAGCATTTT. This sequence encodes CASTHVRRALDQPQHF.